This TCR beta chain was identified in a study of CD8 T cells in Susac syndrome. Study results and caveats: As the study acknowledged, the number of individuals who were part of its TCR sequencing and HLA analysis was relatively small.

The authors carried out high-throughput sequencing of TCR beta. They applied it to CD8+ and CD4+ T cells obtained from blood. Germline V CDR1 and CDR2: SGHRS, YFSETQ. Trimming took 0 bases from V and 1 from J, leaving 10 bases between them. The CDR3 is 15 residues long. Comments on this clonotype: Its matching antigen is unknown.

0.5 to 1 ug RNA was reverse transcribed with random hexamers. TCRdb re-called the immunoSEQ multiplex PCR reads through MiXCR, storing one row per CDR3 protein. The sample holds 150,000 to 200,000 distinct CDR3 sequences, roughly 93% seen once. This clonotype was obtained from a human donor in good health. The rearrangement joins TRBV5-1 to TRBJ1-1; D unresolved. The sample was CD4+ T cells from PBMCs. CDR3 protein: CASSLDQTENTEAFF. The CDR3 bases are TGCGCCAGCAGCTTGGATCAGACGGAGAACACTGAAGCTTTCTTT.